The clone carrying this T cell receptor beta chain was seen many times. The CDR3 runs 14 residues. Germline-derived CDR1 and CDR2 are SGHRS and YFSETQ. The junction had 15 bases not matched to a gene; V was cut back by 5 bases and J by 14 bases. These data are taken from a study of blood T cells in healthy people across ages. A second PCR, run for 7 to 11 cycles, used a sample-barcoded 5' primer plus a J-beta primer mix. MiXCR, applied by TCRdb to the 5' RACE reads, yields one record per CDR3 protein. Of 630,000 or so distinct CDR3 sequences listed, about 28% are singletons. Sequenced material: blood. V is TRBV5-1 and J is TRBJ2-1; TRBD2 matches 8 bases. The clonotype comes from an elderly woman in good health. CDR3 sequence (DNA): TGCGCCAGCAGTTTGAAGAATAGCGGGGCCGGGGAGTTCTTC. It specifies CASSLKNSGAGEFF.